This T cell receptor (beta chain) was found in a study of blood T cell repertoires in COVID-19. Study context: Sites across the United States, Italy and Spain contributed samples from acute and convalescent COVID-19.

There are 16 residues in the CDR3. Germline V lookup: CDR1 SGHRS, CDR2 YFSETQ. V was clipped by 3 bases and J by 0 bases, with 12 bases between them. Enrollment of patients from Seattle took place during active infection, with longitudinal follow-up. Authors' processing steps: Scientists estimated how many nucleated cells there were by amplifying reference gene primers. Clones were sequenced by immunoSEQ multiplex PCR, and TCRdb holds only the in-frame ones, with some missing. That table furnishes V, J and clone size, whereas the DNA furnished D and trimming. This table has about 160,000 clones, around 87% appearing once.

V and J are TRBV5-1 and TRBJ1-4, with a weak D call TRBD1 (5 bases). Sequencing was done on a sample of peripheral blood. The receptor's source is an older woman with COVID-19, enrolled during active disease. CDR3 region: CASSSGGYATNEKLFF. DNA of the CDR3: TGCGCCAGCAGCTCGGGGGGGTATGCAACTAATGAAAAACTGTTTTTT. Supplemented by reference TRBV5-1 and TRBJ1-4, the full variable domain reads KAGVTQTPRYLIKTRGQQVTLSCSPISGHRSVSWYQQTPGQGLQFLFEYFSETQRNKGNFPGRFSGRQFSNSRSEMNVSTLELGDSALYLCASSSGGYATNEKLFFGSGTQLSVL.